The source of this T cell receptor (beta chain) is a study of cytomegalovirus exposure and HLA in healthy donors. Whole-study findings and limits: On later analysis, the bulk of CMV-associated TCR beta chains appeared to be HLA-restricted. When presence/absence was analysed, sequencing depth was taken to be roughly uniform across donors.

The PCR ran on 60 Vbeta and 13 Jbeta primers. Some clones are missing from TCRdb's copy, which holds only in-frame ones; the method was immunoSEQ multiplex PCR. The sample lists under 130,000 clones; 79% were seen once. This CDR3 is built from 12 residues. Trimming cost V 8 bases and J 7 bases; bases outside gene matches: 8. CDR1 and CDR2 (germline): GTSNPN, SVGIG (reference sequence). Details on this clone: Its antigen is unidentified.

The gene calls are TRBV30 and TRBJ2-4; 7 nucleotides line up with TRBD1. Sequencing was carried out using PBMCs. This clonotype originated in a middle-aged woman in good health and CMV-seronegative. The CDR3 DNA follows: TGTGCCACACGGGACAGACCGAACATTCAGTACTTC. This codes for CATRDRPNIQYF.